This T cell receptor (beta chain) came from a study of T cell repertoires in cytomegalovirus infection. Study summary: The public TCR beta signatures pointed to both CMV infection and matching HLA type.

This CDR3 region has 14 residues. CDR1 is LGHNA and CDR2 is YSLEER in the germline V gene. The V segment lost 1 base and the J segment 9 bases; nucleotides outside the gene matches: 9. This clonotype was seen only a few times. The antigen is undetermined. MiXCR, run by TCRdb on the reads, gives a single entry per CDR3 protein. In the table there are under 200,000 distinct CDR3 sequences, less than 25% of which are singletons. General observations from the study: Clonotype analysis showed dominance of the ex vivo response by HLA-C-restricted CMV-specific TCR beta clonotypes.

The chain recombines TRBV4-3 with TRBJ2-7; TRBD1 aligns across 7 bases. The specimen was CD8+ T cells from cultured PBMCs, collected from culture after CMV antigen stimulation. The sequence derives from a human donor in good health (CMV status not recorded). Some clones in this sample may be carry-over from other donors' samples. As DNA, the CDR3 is TGCGCCAGCAGCCAAGGACAGGGCCTCTTGATGCAGTACTTC. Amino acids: CASSQGQGLLMQYF.